This T cell receptor (beta chain) was sequenced in a study of blood T cell repertoires in COVID-19 (dated by TCRdb to about 2020). With respect to the entire study: Samples from collaborators originated in the United States, Italy and Spain and spanned both the acute and convalescent phases of COVID-19. The material from the prospective study consisted of cDNA or gDNA derived from T cells, B-cell-depleted T cells, or PBMCs. Deeply sampled blood TCRbeta repertoires from subjects exposed to, actively infected with, or recovered from COVID-19 were included in the dataset. The repertoires were released in a freely available public database intended as a resource for research on the immune response to SARS-CoV-2. Samples were obtained from the ongoing ImmuneRACE study (first 160 participants) and from over 1,000 subjects provided by 6 global collaborators. Where available, HLA class I and class II types were obtained from metadata supplied by the sample provider rather than from assay-based typing. Nearly every sample came with metadata listing a de-identified subject ID, COVID-19 status, age in years and sex.

Results the study describes overall, beyond this receptor: How much clinical and demographic metadata was included differed by source and by participant, and the metadata was provided uncurated.

With respect to this clone: Its antigen is currently not known. Per-base qualities were not stored, and no clone one base away is much larger.

Enrolling through a virtual design, the prospective study's participants ranged in age from roughly 18 to 90 years and lived across 24 United States geographic areas. In the prospective study, cohorts were assigned on the basis of participant-reported clinical history obtained from a screening survey and a study questionnaire. ImmuneRACE Cohort 3 recovered participants were defined by two consecutive negative NP/OP PCR tests, healthcare professional clearance, or symptom resolution. Each participant in the prospective study had whole blood, serum and a nasopharyngeal or oropharyngeal swab collected by mobile phlebotomists. Prospective study participants could optionally give additional blood draws and questionnaires over a roughly 2-month period. Blood samples from the prospective study were shipped frozen or at room temperature prior to DNA extraction. From its cysteine to its phenylalanine, the CDR3 spans 13 amino acids. The sequence is cut down to CDR3 DNA, 39 bases in frame from base 1. Trimming takes 7 bases from V and 6 bases from J, and the germline ends sit 15 bases apart.

The immunoSEQ Assay, a bias-controlled multiplex PCR, was used to amplify TCRbeta CDR3 regions from genomic DNA. On the study's bioinformatics: Within the assay, amplification of reference gene primers was used to estimate how many nucleated cells each sample contained. To quantify the absolute abundance of each unique TCRbeta CDR3 rearrangement, sequence reads were collapsed and filtered. For each sample, productive Simpson clonality was calculated as the square root of Simpson's diversity index over productive rearrangements. This is the immuneACCESS table as TCRdb keeps it, with only in-frame sequences that have V and J called. A part of the clones is gone; compared with another copy, unresolved V genes explain less than half, and the rest is unexplained. The V and J calls and clone size were taken over from that table, and D and trimming were inferred from the DNA. The sample profile shows approximately 260,000 clones; about 80% of them were found once. More than 3% of the sample is taken by the ten largest.

The TCR sequence derives from a man aged 50 to 59 who had recovered from COVID-19. Material: PBMCs or T cells enriched from blood (not recorded which). This receptor chain uses TRBV12-3 or TRBV12-4 and TRBJ1-1; the D gene is not confidently resolved. The DNA sequence is as follows: TGTGCCAGCACCTCTCGGTCGGTTCCTGAAGCTTTCTTT. This translates into CASTSRSVPEAFF.